The next 14 T cell receptor beta chains were all read from a single sample in a study of blood T cells in healthy people across ages. The authors ran a second PCR of about 7 to 12 cycles using a sample-barcoded 5' primer and a J-beta primer mix. Via MiXCR, TCRdb re-called the 5' RACE reads, giving one row per CDR3 protein. The table has about 1,600,000 distinct CDR3 sequences, about 40% seen once. Sequencing was performed on blood. These receptors originate from a woman younger than 35 in good health.

This chain joins TRBV29-1 and TRBJ2-1; 10 bases agree with TRBD2. There are 14 residues in the CDR3. J was trimmed by 4 bases and V by 2 bases; bases with no gene match: 2. Germline CDR1 is SQVTM and CDR2 is ANQGSEA. DNA of the CDR3: TGCAGCGTTGAACTAGCGGGAGTTTACAATGAGCAGTTCTTC. It yields the protein CSVELAGVYNEQFF.

The table lists this clonotype with a count of one. The rearrangement uses TRBV12-3 or TRBV12-4 and TRBJ2-7; 9 positions match TRBD2. Losses at the gene ends were 4 bases for V and 7 bases for J; bases not matched to a gene: 5. This CDR3 contains 13 residues. Here the CDR3 DNA reads TGTGCCAGCAGTTATGGGACTAGCATGGAGCAGTACTTC. Encoded protein: CASSYGTSMEQYF.

The chain employs TRBV20-1 and TRBJ2-1, with 9 positions matching TRBD2. V lost 0 bases and J lost 7; bases outside the gene matches: 4. CDR1 DFQATT and CDR2 SNEGSKA come from the germline V gene (reference sequence). The CDR3 loop spans 14 amino acids. The CDR3 sequence: CSARDPSGRNEQFF. The DNA for the CDR3 is TGCAGTGCTAGAGACCCAAGCGGGAGGAATGAGCAGTTCTTC.

This clonotype was counted only a few times. The chain joins TRBV6-5 to TRBJ1-2, with D unresolved. V lost 5 bases and J 0 bases, leaving 10 bases between the germline ends. The length of the CDR3 is 14 residues. Germline V gene sequence: CDR1 MNHEY, CDR2 SVGAGI. The CDR3 loop reads CASSIGRTNYGYTF. CDR3 bases: TGTGCCAGCAGTATAGGGAGGACTAACTATGGCTACACCTTC.

This clonotype was counted only a few times. The chain has TRBV7-2 and TRBJ2-1, with 9 bases fitting TRBD2. The CDR3 length is 15 residues. Germline assignment: CDR1 SGHTA and CDR2 FQGNSA. The trim removed 3 bases at V and 3 bases at J, leaving 3 bases unmatched. CDR3 region: CASSFPRGGYNEQFF. The CDR3 coding sequence is TGTGCCAGCAGCTTCCCGCGGGGGGGCTACAATGAGCAGTTCTTC.

The genes are TRBV10-3 and TRBJ1-2; D gene uncertain. CDR1 ENHRY and CDR2 SYGVKD come from the germline V gene. This CDR3 is 14 amino acids long. Between the trimmed V and J ends, which lost 0 bases and 2 bases, there was a span of 7 bases. CDR3 protein: CAISESTTNYGYTF. CDR3 coding DNA: TGTGCCATCAGTGAGTCGACAACCAACTATGGCTACACCTTC.

This sequence joins TRBV5-1 and TRBJ1-1; TRBD1 is a possible D gene (6 bases). The CDR3 extends over 16 amino acids. Germline V lookup: CDR1 SGHRS, CDR2 YFSETQ. V was trimmed by 4 bases and J by 1 base, leaving 17 bases between them. As DNA, the CDR3 is TGCGCCAGCAGCCTGGAGGGGACACGGAAGAACACTGAAGCTTTCTTT. This encodes CASSLEGTRKNTEAFF. The whole variable domain, filled in from reference TRBV5-1 and TRBJ1-1, reads KAGVTQTPRYLIKTRGQQVTLSCSPISGHRSVSWYQQTPGQGLQFLFEYFSETQRNKGNFPGRFSGRQFSNSRSEMNVSTLELGDSALYLCASSLEGTRKNTEAFFGQGTRLTVV.

This chain uses TRBV5-8 with TRBJ1-2; 8 bases fit TRBD1. This CDR3 spans 15 amino acids. CDR1 SGHTS and CDR2 YDEGEE come from the germline V gene. V lost 1 base to trimming and J lost 5 bases; unmatched junction nucleotides: 7. In DNA, the CDR3 is TGTGCCAGCAGCTTGCAGGGGGCGGTGGTATATGGCTACACCTTC. It codes for CASSLQGAVVYGYTF.

The chain combines TRBV4-3 with TRBJ2-1, with D uncertain. V was clipped by 0 bases and J by 9 bases, with 9 bases between them. Per the germline V gene, CDR1 is LGHNA and CDR2 is YSLEER. This CDR3 region has 13 residues. The CDR3 region is CASSQDLVGEQFF. Here the CDR3 DNA reads TGCGCCAGCAGCCAAGACCTAGTCGGTGAGCAGTTCTTC.

This clonotype was seen a handful of times. The CDR3 region is CASSLPLGDRVYEQYF. CDR3 in DNA: TGTGCCAGCAGTTTACCGCTGGGTGACAGAGTATACGAGCAGTACTTC. The J gene is TRBJ2-5, the V gene TRBV12-3 or TRBV12-4; D may be TRBD1 (5 bases). The tail of the sequence fits TRBJ2-7 better, so the J call may be wrong. The CDR3 is made up of 16 amino acids.

This clonotype was recorded a few times. In DNA form, the CDR3 reads TGCGCCAGCAGCTTGATGACGGTCTCCTACGAGCAGTACTTC. It yields the protein CASSLMTVSYEQYF. The chain recombines TRBV5-1 with TRBJ2-7; no firm D call. Trimming pared 1 base from V and 0 bases from J, leaving 8 bases between. CDR3 size: 14 residues. From germline, CDR1 is SGHRS and CDR2 YFSETQ.

CDR3 residues: CASSKGQGRNYGYTF. The CDR3 bases are TGTGCCAGCAGTAAAGGACAGGGGAGGAACTATGGCTACACCTTC. The chain carries TRBV6-5 and TRBJ1-2, with 9 positions matching TRBD1. Germline-derived CDR1 and CDR2 are MNHEY and SVGAGI. V lost 5 bases and J lost 2; bases outside the gene matches: 6. The CDR3 has 15 residues.

J is TRBJ2-3 and V is TRBV12-3 or TRBV12-4, with 10 bases identical to TRBD2. This CDR3 has 16 residues. The V segment lost 6 bases and the J segment 1 base; nucleotides outside the gene matches: 7. In DNA, the CDR3 is TGTGCCAGCAGGGCCCGGACTAGCGGACGCACAGATACGCAGTATTTT. Residues: CASRARTSGRTDTQYF.

The CDR3 DNA reads as TGTGCCAGCAGTACGAGGACAGGGACTATGAACTATGGCTACACCTTC. The encoded protein is CASSTRTGTMNYGYTF. The chain couples TRBV12-3 or TRBV12-4 to TRBJ1-2; 8 bases are a match to TRBD1. The CDR3 loop spans 16 amino acids. Trimming cost V 5 bases and J 2 bases; bases outside gene matches: 10.